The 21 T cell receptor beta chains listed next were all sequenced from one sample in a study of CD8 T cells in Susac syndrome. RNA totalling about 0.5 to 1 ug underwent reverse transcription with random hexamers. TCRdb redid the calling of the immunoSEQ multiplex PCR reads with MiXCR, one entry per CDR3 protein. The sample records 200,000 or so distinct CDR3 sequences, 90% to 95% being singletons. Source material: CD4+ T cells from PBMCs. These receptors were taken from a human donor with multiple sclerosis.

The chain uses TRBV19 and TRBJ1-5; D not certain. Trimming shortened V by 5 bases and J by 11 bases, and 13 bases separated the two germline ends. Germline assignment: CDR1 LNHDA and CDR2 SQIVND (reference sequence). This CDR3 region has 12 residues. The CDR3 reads CASSSSPWAQHF. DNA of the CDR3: TGTGCCAGTAGTTCCTCCCCGTGGGCCCAGCATTTT.

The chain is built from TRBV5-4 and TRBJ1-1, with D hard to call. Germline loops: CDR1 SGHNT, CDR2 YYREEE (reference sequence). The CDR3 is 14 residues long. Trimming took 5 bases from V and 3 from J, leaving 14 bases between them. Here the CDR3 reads CASRGSVGYTEAFF. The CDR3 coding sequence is TGTGCCAGCAGGGGATCCGTGGGGTACACTGAAGCTTTCTTT. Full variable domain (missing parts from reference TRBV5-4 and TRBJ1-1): ETGVTQSPTHLIKTRGQQVTLRCSSQSGHNTVSWYQQALGQGPQFIFQYYREEENGRGNFPPRFSGLQFPNYSSELNVNALELDDSALYLCASRGSVGYTEAFFGQGTRLTVV.

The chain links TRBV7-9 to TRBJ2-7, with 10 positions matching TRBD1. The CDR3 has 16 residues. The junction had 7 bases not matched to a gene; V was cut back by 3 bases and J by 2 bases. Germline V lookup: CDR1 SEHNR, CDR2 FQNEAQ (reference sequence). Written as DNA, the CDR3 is TGTGCCAGCAGCTTCAGACAGGGGGCAATCACCTACGAGCAGTACTTC. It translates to CASSFRQGAITYEQYF.

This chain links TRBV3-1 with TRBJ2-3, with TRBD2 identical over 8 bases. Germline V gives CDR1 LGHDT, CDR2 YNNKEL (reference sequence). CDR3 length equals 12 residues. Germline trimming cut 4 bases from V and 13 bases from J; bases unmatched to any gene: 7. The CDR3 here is CASSLSGGPEYF. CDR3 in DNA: TGTGCCAGCAGCCTATCGGGAGGGCCAGAGTATTTT.

The CDR3: CASSVAWRGEQFF. CDR3 nucleotides: TGTGCCAGCAGCGTAGCGTGGCGGGGTGAGCAGTTCTTC. The chain recombines TRBV9 with TRBJ2-1, with D possibly TRBD2 on 6 matching bases. The V gene lost 0 bases and the J gene lost 9 bases, with 10 bases spanning the gap. Germline V CDR1 and CDR2: SGDLS, YYNGEE. The CDR3 sequence is 13 residues long.

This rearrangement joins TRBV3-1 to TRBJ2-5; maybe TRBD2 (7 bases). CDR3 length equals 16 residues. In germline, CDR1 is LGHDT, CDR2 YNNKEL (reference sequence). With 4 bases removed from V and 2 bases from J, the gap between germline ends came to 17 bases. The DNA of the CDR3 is TGTGCCAGCAGCCTGGGGGGGCTGGGGGTACAAGAGACCCAGTACTTC. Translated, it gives CASSLGGLGVQETQYF.

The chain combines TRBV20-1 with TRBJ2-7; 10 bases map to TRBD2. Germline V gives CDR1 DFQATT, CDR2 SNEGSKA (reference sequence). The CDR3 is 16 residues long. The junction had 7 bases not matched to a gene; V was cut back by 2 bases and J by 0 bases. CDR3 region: CSARPRGLAFSYEQYF. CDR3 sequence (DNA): TGCAGTGCTAGACCTAGGGGACTAGCGTTCTCCTACGAGCAGTACTTC.

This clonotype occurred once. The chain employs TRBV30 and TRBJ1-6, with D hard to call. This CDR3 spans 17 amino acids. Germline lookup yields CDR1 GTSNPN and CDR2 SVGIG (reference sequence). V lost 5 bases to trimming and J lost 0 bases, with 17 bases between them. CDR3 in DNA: TGTGCCTGGGAGGCCCGCCTGAAAAGCTCCTATAATTCACCCCTCCACTTT. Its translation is CAWEARLKSSYNSPLHF.

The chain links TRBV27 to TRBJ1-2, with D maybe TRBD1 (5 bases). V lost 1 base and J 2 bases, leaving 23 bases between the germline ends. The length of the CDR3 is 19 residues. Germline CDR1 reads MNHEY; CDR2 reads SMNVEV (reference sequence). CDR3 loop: CASSLFFPGQGFPNYGYTF. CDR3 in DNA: TGTGCCAGCAGTTTATTCTTCCCGGGGCAGGGATTCCCCAACTATGGCTACACCTTC.

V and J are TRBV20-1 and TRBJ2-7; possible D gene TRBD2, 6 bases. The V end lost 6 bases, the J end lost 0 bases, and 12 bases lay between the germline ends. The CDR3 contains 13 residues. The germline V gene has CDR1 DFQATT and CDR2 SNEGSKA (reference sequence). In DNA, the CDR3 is TGCAGTGCGGGACTTCTTAGCTCCTACGAGCAGTACTTC. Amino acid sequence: CSAGLLSSYEQYF.

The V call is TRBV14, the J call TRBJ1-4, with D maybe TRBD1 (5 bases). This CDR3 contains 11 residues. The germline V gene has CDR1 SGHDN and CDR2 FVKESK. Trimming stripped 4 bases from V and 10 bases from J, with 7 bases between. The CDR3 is CASSPGRKLFF. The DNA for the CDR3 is TGTGCCAGCAGCCCGGGACGAAAACTGTTTTTT.

CDR3 DNA sequence: TGTGCCAGCAGCTACGGACTGAGCTACGAGCAGTACTTC. Its protein is CASSYGLSYEQYF. The chain has TRBV9 and TRBJ2-7; weak D call: TRBD2 (5 bases). Trimming took off 4 bases at V and 3 bases at J, with 11 bases between the two ends. Looked up from germline, CDR1 is SGDLS and CDR2 is YYNGEE. The CDR3 totals 13 residues.

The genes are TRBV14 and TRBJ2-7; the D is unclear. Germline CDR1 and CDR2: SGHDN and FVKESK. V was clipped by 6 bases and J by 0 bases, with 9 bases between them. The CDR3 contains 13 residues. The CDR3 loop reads CASSPRASYEQYF. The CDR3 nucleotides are TGTGCCAGCAGTCCAAGAGCCTCCTACGAGCAGTACTTC.

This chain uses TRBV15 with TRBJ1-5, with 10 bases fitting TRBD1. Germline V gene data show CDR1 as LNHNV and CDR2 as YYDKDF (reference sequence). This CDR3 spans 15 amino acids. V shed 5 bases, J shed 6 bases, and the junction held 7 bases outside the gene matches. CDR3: CATSPGTGESQPQHF. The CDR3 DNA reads TGTGCCACCAGCCCCGGGACAGGGGAAAGTCAGCCCCAGCATTTT.

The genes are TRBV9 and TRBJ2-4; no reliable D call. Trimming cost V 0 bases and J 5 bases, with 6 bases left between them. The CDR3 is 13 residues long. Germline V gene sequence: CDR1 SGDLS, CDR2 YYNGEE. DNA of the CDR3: TGTGCCAGCAGCGTAGGGAGCGAAAACATTCAGTACTTC. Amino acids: CASSVGSENIQYF.

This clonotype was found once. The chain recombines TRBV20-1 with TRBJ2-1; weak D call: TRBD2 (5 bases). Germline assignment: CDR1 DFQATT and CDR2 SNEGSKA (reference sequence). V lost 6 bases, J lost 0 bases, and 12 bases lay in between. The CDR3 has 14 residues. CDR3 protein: CSAPSTNSYNEQFF. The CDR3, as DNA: TGCAGTGCACCCTCGACTAACTCCTACAATGAGCAGTTCTTC.

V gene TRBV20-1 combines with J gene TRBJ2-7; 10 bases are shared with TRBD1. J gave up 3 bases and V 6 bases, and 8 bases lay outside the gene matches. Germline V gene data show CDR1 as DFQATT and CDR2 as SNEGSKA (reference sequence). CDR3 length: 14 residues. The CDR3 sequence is CSARGQGNNYEQYF. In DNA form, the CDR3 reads TGCAGTGCCAGGGGACAGGGGAATAACTACGAGCAGTACTTC.

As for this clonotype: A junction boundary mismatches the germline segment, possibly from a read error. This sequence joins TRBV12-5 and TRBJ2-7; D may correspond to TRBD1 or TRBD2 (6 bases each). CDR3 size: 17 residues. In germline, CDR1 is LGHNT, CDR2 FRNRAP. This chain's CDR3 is CASVLVLGGRDPHEQYF. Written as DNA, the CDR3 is TGTGCTAGTGTTTTGGTACTCGGGGGCAGGGACCCCCACGAGCAGTACTTC.

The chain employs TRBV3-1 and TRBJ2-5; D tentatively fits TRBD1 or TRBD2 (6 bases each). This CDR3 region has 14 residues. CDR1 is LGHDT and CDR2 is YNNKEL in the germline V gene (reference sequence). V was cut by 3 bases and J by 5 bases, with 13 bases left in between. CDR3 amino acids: CASSQTGGGETQYF. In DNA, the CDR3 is TGTGCCAGCAGCCAGACCGGGGGCGGCGAGACCCAGTACTTC.

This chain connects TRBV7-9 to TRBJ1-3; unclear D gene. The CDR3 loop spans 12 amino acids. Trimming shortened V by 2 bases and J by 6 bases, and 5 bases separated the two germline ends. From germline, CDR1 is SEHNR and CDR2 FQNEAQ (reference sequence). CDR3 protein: CASSLNANTIYF. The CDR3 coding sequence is TGTGCCAGCAGCTTAAATGCAAACACCATATATTTT.

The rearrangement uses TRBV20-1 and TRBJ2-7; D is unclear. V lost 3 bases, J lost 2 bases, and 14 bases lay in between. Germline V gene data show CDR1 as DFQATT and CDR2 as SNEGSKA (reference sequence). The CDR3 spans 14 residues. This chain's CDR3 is CSASMAGRAYEQYF. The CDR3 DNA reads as TGCAGTGCTAGCATGGCAGGACGCGCCTACGAGCAGTACTTC.